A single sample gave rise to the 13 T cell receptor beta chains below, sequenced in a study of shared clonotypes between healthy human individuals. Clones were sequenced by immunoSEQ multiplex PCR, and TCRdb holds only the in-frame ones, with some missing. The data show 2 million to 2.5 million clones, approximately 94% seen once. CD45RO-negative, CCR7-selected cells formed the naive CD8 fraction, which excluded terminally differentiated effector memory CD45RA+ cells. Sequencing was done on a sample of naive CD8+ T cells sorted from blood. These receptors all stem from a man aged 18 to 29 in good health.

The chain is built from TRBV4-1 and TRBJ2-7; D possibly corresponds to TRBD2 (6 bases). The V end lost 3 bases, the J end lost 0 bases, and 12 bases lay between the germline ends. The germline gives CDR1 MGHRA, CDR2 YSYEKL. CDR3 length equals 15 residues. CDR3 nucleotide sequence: TGCGCCAGCAGCCATGGGACTGAGGGCTCCTACGAGCAGTACTTC. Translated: CASSHGTEGSYEQYF.

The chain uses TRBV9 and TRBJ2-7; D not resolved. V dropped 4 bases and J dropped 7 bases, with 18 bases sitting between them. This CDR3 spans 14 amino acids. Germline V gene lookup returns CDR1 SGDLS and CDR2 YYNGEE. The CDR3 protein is CASSPRTDAVEQYF. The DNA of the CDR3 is TGTGCCAGCAGCCCGCGGACCGACGCCGTGGAGCAGTACTTC. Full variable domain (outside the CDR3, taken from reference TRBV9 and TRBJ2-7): DSGVTQTPKHLITATGQRVTLRCSPRSGDLSVYWYQQSLDQGLQFLIQYYNGEERAKGNILERFSAQQFPDLHSELNLSSLELGDSALYFCASSPRTDAVEQYFGPGTRLTVT.

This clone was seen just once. The CDR3 reads CASSLGTRDTEAFF. The CDR3 DNA follows: TGTGCCAGCAGCTTAGGCACCCGGGACACTGAAGCTTTCTTT. The chain uses TRBV13 and TRBJ1-1; D uncertain. The germline V gene has CDR1 PRHDT and CDR2 FYEKMQ (reference sequence). The CDR3 contains 14 residues. V lost 0 bases and J 3 bases, leaving 8 bases between the germline ends.

CDR3 in DNA: TGTGCCAGCAAAAAGGGAGCTCAGCCCCAGCATTTT. Translated, it gives CASKKGAQPQHF. This chain joins TRBV28 and TRBJ1-5; no firm D call. This CDR3 contains 12 residues. The ends were cut back, 7 bases at V and 6 bases at J, with 10 bases in the middle. Germline V lookup: CDR1 MDHEN, CDR2 SYDVKM.

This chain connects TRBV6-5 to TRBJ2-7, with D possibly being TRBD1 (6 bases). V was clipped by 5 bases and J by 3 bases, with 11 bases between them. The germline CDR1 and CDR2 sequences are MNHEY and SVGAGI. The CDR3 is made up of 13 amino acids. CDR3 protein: CASSTRDNYEQYF. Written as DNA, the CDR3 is TGTGCCAGCAGTACCCGGGACAACTACGAGCAGTACTTC.

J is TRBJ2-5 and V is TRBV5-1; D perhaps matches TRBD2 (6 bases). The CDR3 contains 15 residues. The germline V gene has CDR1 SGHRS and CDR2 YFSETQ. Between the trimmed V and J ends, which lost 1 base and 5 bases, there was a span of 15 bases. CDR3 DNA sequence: TGCGCCAGCAGCTTGCGGCATGGGGGAGGTGAGACCCAGTACTTC. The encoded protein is CASSLRHGGGETQYF.

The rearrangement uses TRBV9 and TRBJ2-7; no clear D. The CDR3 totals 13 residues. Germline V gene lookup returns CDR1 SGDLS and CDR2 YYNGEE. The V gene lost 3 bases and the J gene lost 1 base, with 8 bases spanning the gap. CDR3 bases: TGTGCCAGCAGCGCGGGCTTGTCCTACGAGCAGTACTTC. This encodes CASSAGLSYEQYF.

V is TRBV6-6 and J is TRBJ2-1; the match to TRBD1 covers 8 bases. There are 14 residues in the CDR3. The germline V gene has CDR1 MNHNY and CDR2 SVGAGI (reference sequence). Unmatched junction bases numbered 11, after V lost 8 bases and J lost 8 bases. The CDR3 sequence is CASSSLQGADEQFF. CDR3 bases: TGTGCCAGCTCCTCATTGCAGGGGGCTGATGAGCAGTTCTTC.

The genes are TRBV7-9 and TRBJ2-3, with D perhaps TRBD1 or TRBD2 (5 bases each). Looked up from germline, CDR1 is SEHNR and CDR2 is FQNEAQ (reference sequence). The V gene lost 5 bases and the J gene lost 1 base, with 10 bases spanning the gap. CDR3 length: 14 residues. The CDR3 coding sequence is TGTGCCAGCAGCCCGAGGGACCGCACAGATACGCAGTATTTT. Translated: CASSPRDRTDTQYF. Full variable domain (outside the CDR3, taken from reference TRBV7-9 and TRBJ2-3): DTGVSQNPRHKITKRGQNVTFRCDPISEHNRLYWYRQTLGQGPEFLTYFQNEAQLEKSRLLSDRFSAERPKGSFSTLEIQRTEQGDSAMYLCASSPRDRTDTQYFGPGTRLTVL.

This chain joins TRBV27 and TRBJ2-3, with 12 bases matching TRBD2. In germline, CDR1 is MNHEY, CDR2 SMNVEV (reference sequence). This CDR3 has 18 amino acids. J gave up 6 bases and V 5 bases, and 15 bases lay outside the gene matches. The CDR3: CASSRTGTSGSPGDTQYF. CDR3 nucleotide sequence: TGTGCCAGCAGTCGAACCGGGACTAGCGGGTCACCAGGGGATACGCAGTATTTT.

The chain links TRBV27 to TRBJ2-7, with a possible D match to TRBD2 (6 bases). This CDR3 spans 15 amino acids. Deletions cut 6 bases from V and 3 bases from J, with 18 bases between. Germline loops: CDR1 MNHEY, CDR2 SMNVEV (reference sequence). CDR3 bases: TGTGCCAGCAGCGGCCCAGGCGGGGTACACTACGAGCAGTACTTC. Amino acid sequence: CASSGPGGVHYEQYF.

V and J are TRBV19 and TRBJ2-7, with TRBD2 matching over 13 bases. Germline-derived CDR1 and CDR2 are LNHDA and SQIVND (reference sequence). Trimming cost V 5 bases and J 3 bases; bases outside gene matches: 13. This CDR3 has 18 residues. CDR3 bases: TGTGCCAGTAGTCCCCCAATGGGACTAGCGGGGTATAACTACGAGCAGTACTTC. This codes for CASSPPMGLAGYNYEQYF.

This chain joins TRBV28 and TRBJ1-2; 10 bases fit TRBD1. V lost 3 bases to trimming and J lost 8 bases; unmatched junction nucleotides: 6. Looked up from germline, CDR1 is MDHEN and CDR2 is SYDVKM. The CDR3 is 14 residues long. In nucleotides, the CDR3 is TGTGCCAGCAGTTTCCGACAGGGGGCGTTCGGCTACACCTTC. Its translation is CASSFRQGAFGYTF.